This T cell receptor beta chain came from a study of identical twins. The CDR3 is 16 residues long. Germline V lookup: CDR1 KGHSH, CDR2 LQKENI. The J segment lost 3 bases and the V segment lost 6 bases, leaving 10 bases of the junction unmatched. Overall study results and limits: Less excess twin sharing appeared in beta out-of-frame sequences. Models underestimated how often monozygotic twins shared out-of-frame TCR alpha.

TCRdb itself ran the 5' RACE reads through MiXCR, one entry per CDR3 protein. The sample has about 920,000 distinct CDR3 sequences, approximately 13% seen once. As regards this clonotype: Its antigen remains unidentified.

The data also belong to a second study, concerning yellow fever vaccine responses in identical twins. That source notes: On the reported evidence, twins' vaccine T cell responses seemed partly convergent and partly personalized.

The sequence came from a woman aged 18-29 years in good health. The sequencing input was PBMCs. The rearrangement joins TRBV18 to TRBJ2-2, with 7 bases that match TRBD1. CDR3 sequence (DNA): TGTGCCAGCTCCCAAGCTGGACAGGCCCACACCGGGGAGCTGTTTTTT. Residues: CASSQAGQAHTGELFF. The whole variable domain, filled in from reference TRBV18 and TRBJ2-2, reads NAGVMQNPRHLVRRRGQEARLRCSPMKGHSHVYWYRQLPEEGLKFMVYLQKENIIDESGMPKERFSAEFPKEGPSILRIQQVVRGDSAAYFCASSQAGQAHTGELFFGEGSRLTVL.